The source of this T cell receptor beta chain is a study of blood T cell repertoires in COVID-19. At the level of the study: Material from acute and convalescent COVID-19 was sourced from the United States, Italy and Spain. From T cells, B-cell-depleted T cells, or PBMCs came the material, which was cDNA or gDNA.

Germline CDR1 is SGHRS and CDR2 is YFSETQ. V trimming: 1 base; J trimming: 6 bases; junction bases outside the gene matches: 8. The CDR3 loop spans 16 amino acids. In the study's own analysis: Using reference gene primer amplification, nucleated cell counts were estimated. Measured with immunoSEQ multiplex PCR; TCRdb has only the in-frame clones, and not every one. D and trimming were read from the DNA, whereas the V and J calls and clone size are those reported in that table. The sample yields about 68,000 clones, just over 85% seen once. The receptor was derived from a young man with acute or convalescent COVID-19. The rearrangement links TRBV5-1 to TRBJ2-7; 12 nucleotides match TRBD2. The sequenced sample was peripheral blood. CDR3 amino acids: CASSLRLAGGPAEQYF. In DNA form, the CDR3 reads TGCGCCAGCAGCTTGAGGCTAGCGGGAGGGCCCGCCGAGCAGTACTTC.